This T cell receptor beta chain was identified during a study of a mutant IDH1 vaccine in newly diagnosed glioma. General study points: Among patients, around 95% showed immune responses induced by the vaccine. Among top peripheral T cell clonotypes, changes seemed unrelated to pseudoprogression.

In the case of this clone: What it recognizes is unknown.

This CDR3 contains 13 residues. V lost 2 bases and J 1 base, leaving 6 bases between the germline ends. Germline-derived CDR1 and CDR2 are SGHRS and YFSETQ. TCRdb keeps only in-frame clones here, not all; method: immunoSEQ multiplex PCR. The sample carries roughly 72,000 clones, roughly nine tenths recorded once. Time point meaning: week 5, during vaccination. Topical imiquimod accompanied each vaccine dose, which consisted of 300 ug of mutant IDH1 20-mer peptide. The chain is built from TRBV5-1 and TRBJ1-2; maybe TRBD1 (5 bases). The origin of this receptor is a woman aged 50 to 65 with glioma. The input for sequencing was PBMCs, taken from a glioma patient whose treatment included an IDH1 peptide vaccine. The CDR3 protein is CASSFQGNYGYTF. The CDR3 DNA reads as TGCGCCAGCAGCTTTCAGGGTAACTATGGCTACACCTTC.